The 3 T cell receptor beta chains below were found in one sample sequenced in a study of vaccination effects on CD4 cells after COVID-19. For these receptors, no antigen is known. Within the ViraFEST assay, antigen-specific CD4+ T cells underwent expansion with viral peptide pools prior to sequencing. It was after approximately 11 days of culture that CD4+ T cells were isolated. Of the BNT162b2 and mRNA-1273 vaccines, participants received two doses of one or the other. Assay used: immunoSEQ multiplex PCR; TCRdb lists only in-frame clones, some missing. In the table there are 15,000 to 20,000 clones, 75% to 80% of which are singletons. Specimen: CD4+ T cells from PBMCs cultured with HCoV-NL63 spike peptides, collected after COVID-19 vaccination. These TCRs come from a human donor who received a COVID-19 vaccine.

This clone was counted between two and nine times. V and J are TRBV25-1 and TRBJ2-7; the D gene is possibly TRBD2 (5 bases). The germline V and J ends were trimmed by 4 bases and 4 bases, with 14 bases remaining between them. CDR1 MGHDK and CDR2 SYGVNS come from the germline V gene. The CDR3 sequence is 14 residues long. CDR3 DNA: TGTGCCAGCAGTGTCAACGGGAAAGCTTACGAGCAGTACTTC. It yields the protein CASSVNGKAYEQYF.

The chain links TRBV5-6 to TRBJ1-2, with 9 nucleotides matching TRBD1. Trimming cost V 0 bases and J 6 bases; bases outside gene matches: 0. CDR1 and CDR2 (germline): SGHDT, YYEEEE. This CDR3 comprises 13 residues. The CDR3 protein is CASSLDRGHGYTF. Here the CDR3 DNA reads TGTGCCAGCAGCTTGGACAGGGGGCATGGCTACACCTTC.

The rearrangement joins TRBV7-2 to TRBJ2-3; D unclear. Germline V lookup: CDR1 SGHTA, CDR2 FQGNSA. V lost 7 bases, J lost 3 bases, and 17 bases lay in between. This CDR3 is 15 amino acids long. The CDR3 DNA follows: TGTGCCAGCACCCCCTTTGCGGTACAAACAGATACGCAGTATTTT. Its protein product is CASTPFAVQTDTQYF. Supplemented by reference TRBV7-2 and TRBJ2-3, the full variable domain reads GAGVSQSPSNKVTEKGKDVELRCDPISGHTALYWYRQSLGQGLEFLIYFQGNSAPDKSGLPSDRFSAERTGGSVSTLTIQRTQQEDSAVYLCASTPFAVQTDTQYFGPGTRLTVL.